Detailed here is one TCR beta chain. Its cognate antigen is unknown. The V end lost 2 bases, the J end lost 3 bases, and 14 bases lay between the germline ends. The germline V gene encodes CDR1 KGHSH and CDR2 LQKENI. CDR3 length equals 16 residues. This sample was included in a study of OX40 agonist ivuxolimab in advanced cancers. Study as a whole: An anti-OX40 (CD134) antibody with agonistic activity, ivuxolimab, was administered to patients. Study-wide results and limits: A proportion of nonresponders additionally exhibited low normalized T-cell clonal expansion.

The method was immunoSEQ multiplex PCR; TCRdb's version includes in-frame clones alone and lacks a portion of them. The sample has tens of thousands of clones, around 86% seen once. V and J are TRBV18 and TRBJ1-3; D not resolved. This TCR came from an adult with an advanced solid tumor such as melanoma, head and neck, liver or kidney cancer. Source: CD4+ or CD8+ T cells sorted from blood, taken in a trial of the OX40 agonist ivuxolimab. CDR3 nucleotides: TGTGCCAGCTCACCAACCGTCGTGATAGATGGAAACACCATATATTTT. It codes for CASSPTVVIDGNTIYF.